This entry lists 21 T cell receptor beta chains sequenced from one sample in a study of cytomegalovirus exposure and HLA in healthy donors. PCR amplification relied on 60 Vbeta primers (plus 13 Jbeta primers). Produced via immunoSEQ multiplex PCR; TCRdb's table is partial and in-frame only. The sample lists around 160,000 clones, around 78% occurring once. The sequencing input was PBMCs. The receptors were sampled from a woman in her forties in good health and CMV-seronegative.

This sequence joins TRBV6-4 and TRBJ2-1; a possible D gene is TRBD2 (7 bases). In germline, CDR1 is MRHNA, CDR2 SNTAGT. V lost 7 bases to trimming and J lost 5 bases, with 12 bases between them. The CDR3 is made up of 13 amino acids. In nucleotides, the CDR3 is TGTGCCAGCACGGGGGGCCCTGACAATGAGCAGTTCTTC. It yields the protein CASTGGPDNEQFF.

J is TRBJ2-1 and V is TRBV5-5; D call uncertain. The germline V and J ends were trimmed by 2 bases and 1 base, with 10 bases remaining between them. The CDR3 covers 15 residues. The V gene's germline CDR1 is SGHKS and CDR2 YYEKEE (reference sequence). The CDR3 loop reads CASSFSSGSYNEQFF. CDR3 coding DNA: TGTGCCAGCAGCTTTTCGAGTGGTTCCTACAATGAGCAGTTCTTC.

J is TRBJ2-3 and V is TRBV5-4; 10 bases agree with TRBD2. J was trimmed by 2 bases and V by 5 bases; bases with no gene match: 5. The CDR3 extends over 15 amino acids. Germline-derived CDR1 and CDR2 are SGHNT and YYREEE (reference sequence). In DNA form, the CDR3 reads TGTGCCAGCAGTTACAGCGGGGGGGACACAGATACGCAGTATTTT. Amino acids: CASSYSGGDTDTQYF.

The chain carries TRBV28 and TRBJ1-1, with D tentatively TRBD1 (5 bases). There are 12 residues in the CDR3. Germline loops: CDR1 MDHEN, CDR2 SYDVKM. The germline V and J ends were trimmed by 10 bases and 4 bases, with 13 bases remaining between them. Written as DNA, the CDR3 is TGTGCCACTCGGGACGGGGGCACTGAAGCTTTCTTT. The encoded protein is CATRDGGTEAFF.

Only a few counts were recorded for this clone. The chain uses TRBV5-4 and TRBJ2-1; possible D gene TRBD1, 6 bases. Trimming shortened V by 3 bases and J by 10 bases, and 11 bases separated the two germline ends. The CDR3 loop spans 12 amino acids. The germline gives CDR1 SGHNT, CDR2 YYREEE (reference sequence). CDR3 coding DNA: TGTGCCAGCAGCTACGGGACAAACGAGCAGTTCTTC. It translates to CASSYGTNEQFF.

CDR3 bases: TGTGCCAGCAGTTTACAGACCGGGGAGCTGTTTTTT. This translates into CASSLQTGELFF. The chain joins TRBV28 to TRBJ2-2, with D unresolved. The CDR3 length is 12 residues. The V end lost 2 bases, the J end lost 5 bases, and 3 bases lay between the germline ends. The germline V gene has CDR1 MDHEN and CDR2 SYDVKM.

This clone was detected a few times. The chain is built from TRBV2 and TRBJ1-1; D not certain. CDR3 size: 12 residues. Trimming shortened V by 4 bases and J by 7 bases, and 10 bases separated the two germline ends. Germline V lookup: CDR1 SNHLY, CDR2 FYNNEI. The CDR3, as DNA: TGTGCCAGCAGTGTGTCTCGGGATGAAGCTTTCTTT. Protein: CASSVSRDEAFF. The full variable domain, its missing parts supplied by reference TRBV2 and TRBJ1-1, is EPEVTQTPSHQVTQMGQEVILRCVPISNHLYFYWYRQILGQKVEFLVSFYNNEISEKSEIFDDQFSVERPDGSNFTLKIRSTKLEDSAMYFCASSVSRDEAFFGQGTRLTVV.

The CDR3 DNA sequence: TGTGCCAGCAGCTCCTATCGGGGGGGAGCTTTCTTT. Translating it yields CASSSYRGGAFF. The chain combines TRBV7-3 with TRBJ1-1; D possibly corresponds to TRBD1 (5 bases). V shed 4 bases and J shed 10 bases, with 13 bases lying between them. The CDR3 sequence is 12 residues long. The V gene's germline CDR1 is SGHTA and CDR2 FQGTGA.

This clone came up once. The chain is built from TRBV13 and TRBJ2-1; a possible D gene is TRBD1 (5 bases). With 5 bases removed from V and 1 base from J, the gap between germline ends came to 18 bases. This CDR3 is 17 amino acids long. Germline V gene sequence: CDR1 PRHDT, CDR2 FYEKMQ (reference sequence). The CDR3 spells CASSVLYQGRSYNEQFF. DNA for the CDR3: TGTGCCAGCAGCGTCCTTTACCAGGGAAGGTCCTACAATGAGCAGTTCTTC.

The sample holds a few counts of this clone. The rearrangement links TRBV6-7 to TRBJ1-2; D not resolved. TRBV6-7 is filed as an ORF, its function uncertain. Trimming removed 4 bases at V and 2 bases at J, with 5 bases between. The CDR3 totals 12 residues. The CDR3 nucleotides read TGTGCCAGCAGTTCGGGGAACTATGGCTACACCTTC. Protein: CASSSGNYGYTF.

This clone was detected only once. This rearrangement joins TRBV7-8 to TRBJ2-7; 8 bases fit TRBD2. Germline CDR1 SGHVS, CDR2 FQNEAQ. The length of the CDR3 is 15 residues. Trimming at V came to 5 bases and at J to 3 bases, leaving 9 bases not matched to a gene. The DNA of the CDR3 is TGTGCCAGCAGCCCTGGCCCCAGCGGGAGCTACGAGCAGTACTTC. This encodes CASSPGPSGSYEQYF.

The chain links TRBV6-5 to TRBJ1-1; D possibly corresponds to TRBD1 (6 bases). Germline CDR1 and CDR2: MNHEY and SVGAGI. V gave up 6 bases and J gave up 9 bases, with 17 bases separating them. The CDR3 is made up of 13 amino acids. The CDR3 sequence is CASSPGQGGKAFF. For the CDR3, the DNA is TGTGCCAGCAGCCCTGGACAAGGGGGAAAAGCTTTCTTT.

The chain has TRBV5-4 and TRBJ2-1; TRBD2 is a possible D gene (5 bases). The CDR3 sequence is 15 residues long. CDR1 is SGHNT and CDR2 is YYREEE in the germline V gene (reference sequence). The V and J ends lost 0 bases and 0 bases respectively, with 7 bases between them. The CDR3, as DNA: TGTGCCAGCAGCTTGGAAGGGAGCTCCTACAATGAGCAGTTCTTC. This translates into CASSLEGSSYNEQFF.

In DNA form, the CDR3 reads TGCGCCAGCAGCCAGGGGTCGGGAGAGACCCAGTACTTC. Amino acids: CASSQGSGETQYF. The chain joins TRBV5-1 to TRBJ2-5; possible D gene TRBD1, 6 bases. The ends were cut back, 4 bases at V and 4 bases at J, with 11 bases in the middle. The CDR3 spans 13 residues. Germline V gene data show CDR1 as SGHRS and CDR2 as YFSETQ. Full variable domain (rest looked up from reference TRBV5-1 and TRBJ2-5): KAGVTQTPRYLIKTRGQQVTLSCSPISGHRSVSWYQQTPGQGLQFLFEYFSETQRNKGNFPGRFSGRQFSNSRSEMNVSTLELGDSALYLCASSQGSGETQYFGPGTRLLVL.

This clone was recorded only once. This rearrangement joins TRBV11-3 to TRBJ1-1, with D uncertain. From germline, CDR1 is SGHNT and CDR2 YENEEA. Trimming took off 5 bases at V and 10 bases at J, with 17 bases between the two ends. This CDR3 contains 13 residues. CDR3 coding DNA: TGTGCCAGCAGCCCGAGCCGGAGCTTTGGAGCTTTCTTT. Its protein product is CASSPSRSFGAFF.

The chain combines TRBV28 with TRBJ2-6, with D unclear. This CDR3 region has 15 residues. The germline gives CDR1 MDHEN, CDR2 SYDVKM. Trimming shortened V by 4 bases and J by 4 bases, and 11 bases separated the two germline ends. This CDR3 is CASSWRGSGANVLTF. In DNA, the CDR3 is TGTGCCAGCAGTTGGAGAGGATCCGGGGCCAACGTCCTGACTTTC.

This clone appeared a few times. The V and J genes are TRBV27 and TRBJ2-6; 12 bases map to TRBD2. The CDR3 extends over 18 amino acids. CDR1 is MNHEY, CDR2 SMNVEV, per germline (reference sequence). J was trimmed by 0 bases and V by 4 bases; bases with no gene match: 4. CDR3 sequence reads: CASSSGLAGNSGANVLTF. DNA of the CDR3: TGTGCCAGCAGTTCCGGACTAGCGGGAAACTCTGGGGCCAACGTCCTGACTTTC. Full variable domain (missing parts from reference TRBV27 and TRBJ2-6): EAQVTQNPRYLITVTGKKLTVTCSQNMNHEYMSWYRQDPGLGLRQIYYSMNVEVTDKGDVPEGYKVSRKEKRNFPLILESPSPNQTSLYFCASSSGLAGNSGANVLTFGAGSRLTVL.

The chain recombines TRBV27 with TRBJ2-5; 14 bases are shared with TRBD2. The CDR3 spans 18 residues. J was trimmed by 5 bases and V by 3 bases; bases with no gene match: 11. Germline V gene lookup returns CDR1 MNHEY and CDR2 SMNVEV (reference sequence). The CDR3 sequence: CASSFRQRTSGRRETQYF. The CDR3 DNA is TGTGCCAGCAGTTTTCGCCAGCGGACTAGCGGGAGGAGGGAGACCCAGTACTTC.

This clone has only one observation. V and J are TRBV6-6 and TRBJ2-7, with TRBD1 matching over 8 bases. The CDR3 length is 15 residues. V was pared by 0 bases and J by 2 bases, with 3 bases of the junction left unmatched. Germline V CDR1 and CDR2: MNHNY, SVGAGI (reference sequence). The CDR3: CASSYSGTGPYEQYF. In DNA, the CDR3 is TGTGCCAGCAGTTACTCCGGGACAGGCCCCTACGAGCAGTACTTC.

This clone was found once. This chain connects TRBV7-8 to TRBJ2-5; D may be TRBD1 (7 bases). The CDR3 spans 14 residues. CDR1 is SGHVS and CDR2 is FQNEAQ in the germline V gene. The V end was cut by 4 bases, the J end by 5 bases, with 14 bases between. Here the CDR3 DNA reads TGTGCCAGCAGCTACCCAGGGGGGTGGGAGACCCAGTACTTC. It specifies CASSYPGGWETQYF.

Of note for this clone: The sample has other DNA sequences that encode this CDR3 too. The genes are TRBV7-3 and TRBJ2-3, with a weak D call TRBD2 (6 bases). V lost 0 bases and J lost 3, with 7 bases in between. Germline CDR1 reads SGHTA; CDR2 reads FQGTGA. The CDR3 length is 14 residues. The CDR3 protein is CASSLTGGTDTQYF. CDR3 nucleotide sequence: TGTGCCAGCAGCTTAACCGGGGGTACAGATACGCAGTATTTT.